This T cell receptor beta chain was observed in a study of blood T cell repertoires in COVID-19. Study-wide background: Sites across the United States, Italy and Spain contributed samples from acute and convalescent COVID-19. Sources were T cells, B-cell-depleted T cells, or PBMCs; the material itself was cDNA or gDNA.

The study drew participants aged roughly 18 to 95 years from 24 US areas. There are 12 residues in the CDR3. Germline values: CDR1 LGHDT, CDR2 YNNKEL (reference sequence). The V gene end was trimmed by 4 bases and the J gene end by 13 bases; junction bases not matched to a gene: 8. Original methodology: From reference gene primer amplification, estimates of nucleated cell counts were derived. Data came from immunoSEQ multiplex PCR; TCRdb stores just in-frame clones and leaves some out. The V and J calls and clone size are taken from that table; D and trimming were inferred from the DNA. The sample carries about 160,000 clones, around 82% recorded once.

The chain is built from TRBV3-1 (or the pseudogene TRBV3-2) and TRBJ2-3; 7 positions agree with TRBD2. The specimen sequenced was PBMCs or T cells enriched from blood (not recorded which). This TCR was recovered from a woman in her fifties or sixties in a cohort exposed to, infected with or recovered from COVID-19 (not recorded which). The CDR3 sequence is CASSPGVGGEYF. CDR3 sequence (DNA): TGTGCCAGCAGCCCCGGTGTGGGGGGGGAGTATTTT.